The 5 T cell receptor beta chains below all came from one sample that was sequenced in a study of T cells expressing NK-cell markers. TCRdb reprocessed the 5' RACE reads and stores each CDR3 protein as one record, lacking DNA. The sample's table shows about 540,000 distinct CDR3 sequences. Sequenced material: blood T cells: a sorted CD56 or NKG2C T cell subset, CD4+ or CD8+ T cells, or bulk PBMC T cells (not recorded which). The receptors originated from a man aged 18 to 35 in good health.

The chain is built from TRBV24-1 and TRBJ2-1; TCRdb lists TRBD1, though no DNA is available to test this call. From germline, CDR1 is KGHDR and CDR2 SFDVKD. The CDR3 extends over 14 amino acids. CDR3 loop: CATSDPSQGREQFF.

The J gene is TRBJ1-1, the V gene TRBV6-2 or TRBV6-3; absent DNA, TCRdb's TRBD1 call cannot be checked. The CDR3 has 14 residues. CDR1 is MNHEY, CDR2 SVGEGT, per germline. CDR3 loop: CASSYGQKNTEAFF.

V and J are TRBV5-1 and TRBJ2-5. This CDR3 comprises 15 residues. In germline, CDR1 is SGHRS, CDR2 YFSETQ. The CDR3 spells CASSLDLAVKETQYF.

V is TRBV28 and J is TRBJ2-7; checking the TCRdb D call of TRBD1 is not possible without DNA. Germline V gene lookup returns CDR1 MDHEN and CDR2 SYDVKM. This CDR3 has 16 residues. The CDR3 here is CASSWYGAAPSHEQYF.

V gene TRBV18 combines with J gene TRBJ2-3; TCRdb returns TRBD2, unconfirmable since there is no DNA. The CDR3 length is 17 residues. Germline CDR1 is KGHSH and CDR2 is LQKENI. CDR3 residues: CASSPGLAGVVKDTQYF.